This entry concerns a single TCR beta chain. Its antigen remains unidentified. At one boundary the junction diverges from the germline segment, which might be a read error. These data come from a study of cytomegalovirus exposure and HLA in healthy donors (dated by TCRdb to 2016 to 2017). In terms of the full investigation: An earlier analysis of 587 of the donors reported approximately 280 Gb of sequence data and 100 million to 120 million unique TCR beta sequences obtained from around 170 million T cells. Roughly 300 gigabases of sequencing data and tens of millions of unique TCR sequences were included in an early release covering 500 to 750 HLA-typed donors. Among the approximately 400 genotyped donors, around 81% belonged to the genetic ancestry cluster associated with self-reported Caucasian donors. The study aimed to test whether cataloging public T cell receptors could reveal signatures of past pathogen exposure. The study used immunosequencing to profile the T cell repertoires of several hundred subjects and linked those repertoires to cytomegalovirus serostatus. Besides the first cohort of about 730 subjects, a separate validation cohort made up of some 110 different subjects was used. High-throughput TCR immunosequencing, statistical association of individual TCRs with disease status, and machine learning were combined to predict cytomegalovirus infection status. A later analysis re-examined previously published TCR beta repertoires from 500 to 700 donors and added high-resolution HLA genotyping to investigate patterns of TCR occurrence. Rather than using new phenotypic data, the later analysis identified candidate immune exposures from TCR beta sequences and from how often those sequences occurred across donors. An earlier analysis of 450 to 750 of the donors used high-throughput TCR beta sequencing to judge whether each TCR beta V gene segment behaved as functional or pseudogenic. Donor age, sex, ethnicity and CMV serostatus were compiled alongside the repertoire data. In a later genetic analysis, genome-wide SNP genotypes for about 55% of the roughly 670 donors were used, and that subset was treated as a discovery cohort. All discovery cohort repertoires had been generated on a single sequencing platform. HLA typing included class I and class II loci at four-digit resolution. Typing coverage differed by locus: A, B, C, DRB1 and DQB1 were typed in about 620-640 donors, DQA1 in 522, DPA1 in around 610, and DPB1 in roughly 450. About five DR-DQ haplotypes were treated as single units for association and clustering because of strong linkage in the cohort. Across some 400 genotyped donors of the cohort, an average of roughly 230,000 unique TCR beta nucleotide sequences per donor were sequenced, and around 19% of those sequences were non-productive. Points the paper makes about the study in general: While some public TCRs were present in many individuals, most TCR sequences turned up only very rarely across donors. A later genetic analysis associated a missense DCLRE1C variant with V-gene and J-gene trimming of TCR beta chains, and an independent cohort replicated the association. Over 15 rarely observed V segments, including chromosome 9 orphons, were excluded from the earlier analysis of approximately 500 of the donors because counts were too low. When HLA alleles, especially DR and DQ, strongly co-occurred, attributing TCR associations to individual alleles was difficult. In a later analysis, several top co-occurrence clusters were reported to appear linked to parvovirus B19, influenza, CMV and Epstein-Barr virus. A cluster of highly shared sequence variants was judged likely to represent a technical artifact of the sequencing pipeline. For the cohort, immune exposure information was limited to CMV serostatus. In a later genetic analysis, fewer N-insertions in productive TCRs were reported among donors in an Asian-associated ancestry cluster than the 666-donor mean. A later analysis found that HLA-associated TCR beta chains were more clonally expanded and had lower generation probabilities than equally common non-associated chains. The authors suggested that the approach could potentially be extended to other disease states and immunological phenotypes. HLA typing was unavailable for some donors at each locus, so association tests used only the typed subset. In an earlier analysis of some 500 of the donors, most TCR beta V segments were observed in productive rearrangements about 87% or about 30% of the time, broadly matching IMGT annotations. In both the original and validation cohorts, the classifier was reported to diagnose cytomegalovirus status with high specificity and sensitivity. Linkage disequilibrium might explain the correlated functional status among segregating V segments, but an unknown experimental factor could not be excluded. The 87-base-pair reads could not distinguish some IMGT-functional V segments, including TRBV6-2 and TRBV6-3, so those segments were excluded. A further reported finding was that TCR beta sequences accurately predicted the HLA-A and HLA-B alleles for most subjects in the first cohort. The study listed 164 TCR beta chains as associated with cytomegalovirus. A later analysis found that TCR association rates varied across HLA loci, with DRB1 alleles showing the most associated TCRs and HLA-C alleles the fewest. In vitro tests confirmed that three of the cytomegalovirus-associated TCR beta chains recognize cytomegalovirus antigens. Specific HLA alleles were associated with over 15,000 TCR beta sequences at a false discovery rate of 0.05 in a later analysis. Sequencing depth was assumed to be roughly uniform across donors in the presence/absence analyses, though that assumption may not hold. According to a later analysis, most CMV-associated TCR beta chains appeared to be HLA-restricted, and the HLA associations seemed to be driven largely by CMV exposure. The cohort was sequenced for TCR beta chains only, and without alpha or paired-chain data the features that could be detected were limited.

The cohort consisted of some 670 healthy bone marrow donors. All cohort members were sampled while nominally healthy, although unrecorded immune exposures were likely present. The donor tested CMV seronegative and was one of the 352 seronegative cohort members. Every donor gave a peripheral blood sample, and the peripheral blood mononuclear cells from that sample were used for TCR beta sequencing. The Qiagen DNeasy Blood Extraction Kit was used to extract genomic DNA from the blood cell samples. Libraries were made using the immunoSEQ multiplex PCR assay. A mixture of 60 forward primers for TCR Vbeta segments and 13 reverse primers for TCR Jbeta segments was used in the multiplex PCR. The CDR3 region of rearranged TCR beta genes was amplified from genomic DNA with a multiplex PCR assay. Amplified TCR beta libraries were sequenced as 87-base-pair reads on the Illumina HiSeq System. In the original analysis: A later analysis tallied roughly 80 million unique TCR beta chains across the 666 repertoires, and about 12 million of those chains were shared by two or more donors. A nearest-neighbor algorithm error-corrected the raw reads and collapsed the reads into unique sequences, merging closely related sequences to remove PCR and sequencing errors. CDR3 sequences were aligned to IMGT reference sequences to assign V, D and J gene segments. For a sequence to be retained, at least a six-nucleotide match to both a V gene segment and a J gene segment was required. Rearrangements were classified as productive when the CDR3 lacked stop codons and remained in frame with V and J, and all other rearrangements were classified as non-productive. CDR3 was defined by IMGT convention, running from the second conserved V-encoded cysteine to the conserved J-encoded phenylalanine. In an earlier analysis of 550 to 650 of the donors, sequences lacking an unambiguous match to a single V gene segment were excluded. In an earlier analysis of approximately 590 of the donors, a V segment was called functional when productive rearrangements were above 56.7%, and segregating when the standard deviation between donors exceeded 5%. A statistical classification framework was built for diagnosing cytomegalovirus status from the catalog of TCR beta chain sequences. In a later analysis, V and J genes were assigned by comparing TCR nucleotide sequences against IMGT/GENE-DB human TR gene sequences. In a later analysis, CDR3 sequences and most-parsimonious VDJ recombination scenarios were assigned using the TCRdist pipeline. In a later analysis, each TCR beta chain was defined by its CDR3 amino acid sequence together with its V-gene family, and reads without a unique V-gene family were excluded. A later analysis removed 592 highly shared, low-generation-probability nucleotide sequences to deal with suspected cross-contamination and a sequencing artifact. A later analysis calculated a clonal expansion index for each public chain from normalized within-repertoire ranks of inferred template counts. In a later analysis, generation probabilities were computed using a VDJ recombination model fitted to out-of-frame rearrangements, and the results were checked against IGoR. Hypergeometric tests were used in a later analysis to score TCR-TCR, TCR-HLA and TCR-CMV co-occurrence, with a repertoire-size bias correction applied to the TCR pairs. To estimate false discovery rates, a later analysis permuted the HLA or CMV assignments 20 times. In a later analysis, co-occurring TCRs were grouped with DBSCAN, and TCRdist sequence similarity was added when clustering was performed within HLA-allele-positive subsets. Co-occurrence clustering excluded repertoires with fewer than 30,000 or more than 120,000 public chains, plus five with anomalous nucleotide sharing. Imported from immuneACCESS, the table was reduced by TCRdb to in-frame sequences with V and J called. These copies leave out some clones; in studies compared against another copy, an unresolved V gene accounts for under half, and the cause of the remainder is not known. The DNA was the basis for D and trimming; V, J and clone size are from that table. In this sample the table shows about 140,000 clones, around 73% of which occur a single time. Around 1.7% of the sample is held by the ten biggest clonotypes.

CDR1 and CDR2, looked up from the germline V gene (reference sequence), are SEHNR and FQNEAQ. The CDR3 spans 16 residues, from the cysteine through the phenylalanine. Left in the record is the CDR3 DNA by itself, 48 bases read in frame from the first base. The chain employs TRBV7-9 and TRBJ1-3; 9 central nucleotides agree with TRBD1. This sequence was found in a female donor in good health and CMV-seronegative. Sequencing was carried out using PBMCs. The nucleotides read TGTTCCAGCAGTCGTACCGTCGACAGGGGGTCGGACACCATATATTTT. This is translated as CSSSRTVDRGSDTIYF.